Listed here is a single T cell receptor (beta chain). The count of this clonotype is one. Its antigen remains undetermined. The conserved final phenylalanine or tryptophan is absent from the CDR3, which likely points to a read error. These data originate in a study of tumor and adjacent non-tumor tissue in lung cancer (dated by TCRdb to between 2017 and 2018). Turning to the overall study: Of the cohort, 11 to 12 patients had adenocarcinoma, 2 had squamous cell carcinoma and 1 had small cell lung cancer. Ages among the roughly 15 patients ranged from about 31 to 76 years, there were around ten men and 5 women, and disease was at TNM stage I to III. Bulk TCRbeta repertoires were compared between lung tumor tissue and matched distant non-tumor lung tissue obtained from 15 lung cancer patients. For each patient, one tumor sample and one normal lung sample were taken, giving approximately 30 paired specimens that underwent TCRbeta CDR3 sequencing. Sequencing generated a total of approximately 130,000,000 productive TCRbeta reads, averaging around 4.2 million reads per sample.

Overall study results and their limits: Tumor tissue showed significantly higher TCR diversity (inverse Simpson) than normal lung tissue, at around 450 vs 150 (P = 0.0075, Mann-Whitney U test). Because peripheral blood was not sequenced, the blood TCRbeta repertoires of the lung cancer patients in the study went unexamined. A significantly larger cumulative share of the repertoire was made up by the top 100 clones in normal lung than in tumor tissue. TCR diversity was significantly higher in younger patients, and greater tumor TCR diversity was associated with shorter overall survival and shorter disease-free survival. Neither the sequencing platform nor unique molecular identifiers are named or mentioned anywhere in the methods. The cohort had only approximately 15 patients, and the authors noted that larger samples and more detailed clinical data are needed.

V drops 7 bases and J drops 8 bases, leaving 17 bases in between. Taken from the germline V gene, the CDR1 and CDR2 loops are MNHEY and SVGEGT. Both ends counted, the CDR3 spans 14 residues. CDR3 DNA is the only sequence kept; it has 42 bases, read in frame from the first base. The library was generated by multiplex PCR. This sample was sequenced with an Illumina HiSeq 2500. TCRbeta libraries were constructed through three rounds of nested PCR with primers (Table S4) according to protocols modified from ARM-PCR. Before sequencing, PCR products of 200-500 bp were cut from the gel and purified using the QIAquick gel extraction kit. As for how the authors treated the data: Trimmomatic was used to clean the reads, FLASH merged the cleaned reads into complete CDR3 sequences, and MiTCR assigned the sequences to V(D)J germline segments. Clonal diversity was calculated as the inverse Simpson's index using VDJtools. In-frame sequences lacking a premature stop codon were counted as productive reads. The public reads were reanalyzed by TCRdb: fastp trimming at Q25, MiXCR alignment, in-frame beta chains only. Entries that share a CDR3 protein sequence are merged under the most common genes and DNA. None of the V and J calls come from the authors' own analysis; TCRdb made them. This sample has tens of thousands of distinct CDR3 sequences in its table, and over 75% of those were observed once. About an eighth of the sample comes from the top ten.

Bulk unsorted tissue served as the source for RNA extraction, and RNA quality was assessed using a NanoDrop ND-1000 and an Agilent 2100. All donors had newly diagnosed lung cancer, had not received prior chemotherapy, and were admitted for thoracic surgery in China between August and November 2014. The study excluded patients who had received radiotherapy or chemotherapy before or who had another cancer at the same time. Pieces of surgical tissue measuring roughly 1-2 cm3 were kept in RNAlater solution and stored at -80 degrees C until use. Sequenced material: lung tumor tissue. The chain was built from TRBV6-2 or TRBV6-3 and TRBJ2-2, with a tentative D call of TRBD1 or TRBD2, each matching 5 bases. This TCR derives from a woman in her forties or fifties with non-small cell lung cancer. The DNA is as follows: TGTGCCAGCATCTACCCCGTCGGGACGGGGGAGCTGTTTTGT. Its amino acids are CASIYPVGTGELFC.